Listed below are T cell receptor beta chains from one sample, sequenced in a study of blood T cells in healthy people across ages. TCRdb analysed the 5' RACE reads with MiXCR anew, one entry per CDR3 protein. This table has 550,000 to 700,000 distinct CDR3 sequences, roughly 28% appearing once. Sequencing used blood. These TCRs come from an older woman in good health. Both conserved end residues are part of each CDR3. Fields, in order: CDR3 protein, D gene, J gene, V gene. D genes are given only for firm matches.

CASSWLNTDTQYF,.,TRBJ2-3,TRBV5-1
CASRRDVTQETQYF,.,TRBJ2-5,TRBV4-2
CSARDGGATNEKLFF,.,TRBJ1-4,TRBV20-1
CASSPVVLGNEQFF,.,TRBJ2-1,TRBV18
CASSLANTQETQYF,.,TRBJ2-5,TRBV7-9
CSGGTSTDTQYF,TRBD2,TRBJ2-3,TRBV29-1
CSAQTEAPETQYF,.,TRBJ2-5,TRBV20-1
CASSGQAPSNYGYTF,TRBD1,TRBJ1-2,TRBV12-3/TRBV12-4
CASSLWAGQAFF,.,TRBJ1-1,TRBV5-5
CASRSNGQGANEKLLF,.,TRBJ1-4,TRBV6-5
CASSLPRFGTQYF,.,TRBJ2-5,TRBV19
CASSIWGTGANVLTF,.,TRBJ2-6,TRBV19
CSASRGRRYTEAFF,TRBD1,TRBJ1-1,TRBV20-1
CSHRATSNQPQHF,.,TRBJ1-5,TRBV29-1
CATSRDNRGETQYF,TRBD1,TRBJ2-5,TRBV15
CASSILAGVTDEQFF,TRBD2,TRBJ2-1,TRBV6-1
CASSLGRRGRGTDTQYF,.,TRBJ2-3,TRBV5-1
CASRAGPTYGYTF,.,TRBJ1-2,TRBV12-3/TRBV12-4
CSVSSGFRDTGLFNSGNTIYF,.,TRBJ1-3,TRBV29-1
CASSLAAAGTETQYF,.,TRBJ2-5,TRBV5-1
CASSPGNEQYF,.,TRBJ2-7,TRBV25-1
CAGRSNDGTEGYYEQYF,TRBD1,TRBJ2-7,TRBV28
CASRPPGTGGVNEQFF,TRBD1,TRBJ2-1,TRBV7-2
CASSLSPGSSYNEQFF,.,TRBJ2-1,TRBV5-1
CASREGENAEAFF,.,TRBJ1-1,TRBV7-9
CASSFDRSSPPHF,.,TRBJ1-6,TRBV6-2/TRBV6-3
CASSQVTGPSYNEQFF,.,TRBJ2-1,TRBV4-2
CASSLSHGTDTRYF,.,TRBJ2-3,TRBV7-3
CARPFRAGEKLFF,.,TRBJ1-4,TRBV7-9
CASTVLPGTQYF,.,TRBJ2-5,TRBV2
CASSTHRGRETQYF,TRBD1,TRBJ2-5,TRBV6-5
CASSLARQGGSPLHF,TRBD1,TRBJ1-6,TRBV7-2
CASSSGQVNTGELFF,TRBD1,TRBJ2-2,TRBV12-3/TRBV12-4
CASTQSLRLAGNYEQYF,TRBD2,TRBJ2-7,TRBV6-2/TRBV6-3
CASSPGTRRANEQFF,.,TRBJ2-1,TRBV7-2
CSARQRGVQETQYF,TRBD2,TRBJ2-5,TRBV20-1
CASSLSGRGGTEAFF,.,TRBJ1-1,TRBV12-3/TRBV12-4
CSAGDQGGRSYNEQFF,.,TRBJ2-1,TRBV20-1
CASSQEQGFSHAGYTF,.,TRBJ1-2,TRBV4-2
CASSFLLQGGSNSPLHF,.,TRBJ1-6,TRBV7-2